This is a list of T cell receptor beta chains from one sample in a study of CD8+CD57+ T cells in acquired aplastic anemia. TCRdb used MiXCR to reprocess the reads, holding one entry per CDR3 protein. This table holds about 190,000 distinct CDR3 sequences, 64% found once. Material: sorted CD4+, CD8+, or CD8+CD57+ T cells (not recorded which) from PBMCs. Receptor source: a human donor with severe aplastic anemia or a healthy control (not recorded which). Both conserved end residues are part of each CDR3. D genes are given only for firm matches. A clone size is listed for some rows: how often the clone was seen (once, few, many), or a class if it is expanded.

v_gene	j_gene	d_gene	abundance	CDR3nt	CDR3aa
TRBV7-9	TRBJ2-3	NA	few	TGTGCCAGCAGCCAAAGGGGGGGACCTCGCACAGATACGCAGTATTTT	CASSQRGGPRTDTQYF
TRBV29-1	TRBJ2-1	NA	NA	TGCAGCGTTGAGGTCTATGCCGTGGGTGAGCAGTTCTTC	CSVEVYAVGEQFF
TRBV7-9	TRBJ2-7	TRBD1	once	TGTGCCAGCAGTACCTCGGGACAGACAACCTACGAGCAGTACTTC	CASSTSGQTTYEQYF
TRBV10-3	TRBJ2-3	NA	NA	TGTGCCATCAGTGAACCAGCGGTCACAGATACGCAGTATTTT	CAISEPAVTDTQYF
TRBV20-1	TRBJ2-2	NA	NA	TGCAGTGCTAAAGATCCCTTCGCCGGGGAGCTGTTTTTT	CSAKDPFAGELFF
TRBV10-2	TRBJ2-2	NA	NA	TGCGCCAGCAGTGTCGGAACCACCGGGGAGCTGTTTTTT	CASSVGTTGELFF
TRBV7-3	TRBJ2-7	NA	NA	TGTGCCAGCAGCTTAACGCCGAACCCCCAATACGAGCAGTACTTC	CASSLTPNPQYEQYF
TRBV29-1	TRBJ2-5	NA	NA	TGCAGCGTTGAGAGCTCAGGGTGGGCAGAGACCCAGTACTTC	CSVESSGWAETQYF
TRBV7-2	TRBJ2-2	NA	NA	TGTGCCAGCAGCCCATGGGGGCGCGGGGAGCTGTTTTTT	CASSPWGRGELFF
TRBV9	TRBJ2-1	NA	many	TGTGCCAGCAGCGGAAGCGGTAGCTCCTACAATGAGCAGTTCTTC	CASSGSGSSYNEQFF
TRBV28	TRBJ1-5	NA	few	TGTGCCACCAGCGTGGGATTTGGCAATCAGCCCCAGCATTTT	CATSVGFGNQPQHF
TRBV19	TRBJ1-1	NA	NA	TGTGCCAGTAGTTCCCTCGGGGGGGCTGAAGCTTTCTTT	CASSSLGGAEAFF
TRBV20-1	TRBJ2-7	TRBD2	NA	TGCAGTGCCAGGTCAGCGGGAGACGGCGAGCAGTACTTC	CSARSAGDGEQYF
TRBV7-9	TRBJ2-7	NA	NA	TGCGCCAGCAGCCAAGAACTTCGGACGCGTGGTGTCGTTTACTTC	CASSQELRTRGVVYF
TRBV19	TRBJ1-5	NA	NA	TGTGCCAGTAGTCTCAGGGCCCAGCCCCAGCATTTT	CASSLRAQPQHF
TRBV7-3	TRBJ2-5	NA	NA	TGTGCCAGCAGCTTAGAACAGTTGTGGAAGACCCAGTACTTC	CASSLEQLWKTQYF
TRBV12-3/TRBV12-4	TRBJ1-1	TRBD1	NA	TGTGCCAGCAGTTTAGTAGGGACAGGTGAAGCTTTCTTT	CASSLVGTGEAFF
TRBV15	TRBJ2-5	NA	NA	TGTGCCACCAGCGAGGGAATGGAGACCCAGTACTTC	CATSEGMETQYF
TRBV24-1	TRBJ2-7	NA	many	TGTGCCACCAGCGGGGGCGTATCCTACGAGCAGTACTTC	CATSGGVSYEQYF
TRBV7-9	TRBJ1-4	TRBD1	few	TGTGCCAGCAGCCAGAGGACAGGGACTAATGAAAAACTGTTTTTT	CASSQRTGTNEKLFF
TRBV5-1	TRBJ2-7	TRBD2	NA	TGCGCCAGCAGCTTGGTGACTAGCGGGGCAAACTCCTACGAGCAGTACTTC	CASSLVTSGANSYEQYF
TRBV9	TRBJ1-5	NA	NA	TGTGCCAGCAGCGCACACCGGGACAGCAATCAGCCCCAGCATTTT	CASSAHRDSNQPQHF
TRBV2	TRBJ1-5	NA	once	TGTGCCAGCAGTGAGTGGAGACAGTGGGTATTT	CASSEWRQWVF
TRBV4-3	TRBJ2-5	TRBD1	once	TGCGCCAGCAGCCAAGATCTGACAGGGGGTGGAGAGACCCAGTACTTC	CASSQDLTGGGETQYF
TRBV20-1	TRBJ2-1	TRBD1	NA	TGCAGTGCGAGGACAGGGTGGTTTGAGCAGTTCTTC	CSARTGWFEQFF
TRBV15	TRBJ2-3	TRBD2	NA	TGTGCCACCAGCAACCTAAGACTAGCTGAGGACACAGATACGCAGTATTTT	CATSNLRLAEDTDTQYF
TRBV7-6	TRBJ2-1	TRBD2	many	TGTGCCAGCAGCTCGACTAGCGGGGGAAATGAGCAGTTCTTC	CASSSTSGGNEQFF
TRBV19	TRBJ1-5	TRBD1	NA	TGTGCCACTCTCGACAGGGGGCGCGGGTCCTCTCAGCCCCAGCATTTT	CATLDRGRGSSQPQHF
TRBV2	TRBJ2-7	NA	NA	TGTGCCAGCAGTGATTTGCCCACCGGGGACGGGGCGTCCGAGCAGTACTTC	CASSDLPTGDGASEQYF
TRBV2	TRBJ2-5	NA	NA	TGTGCCAGCGGTGGGGGGCGCGGGGTCATCCAAGAGACCCAGTACTTC	CASGGGRGVIQETQYF
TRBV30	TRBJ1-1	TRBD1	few	TGTGCCTGGACCACCGGGACAGGGGGCGATGGCACTGAAGCTTTCTTT	CAWTTGTGGDGTEAFF
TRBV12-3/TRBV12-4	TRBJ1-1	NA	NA	TGTGCCACCACAGCGTTTACGAACACTGAAGCTTTCTTT	CATTAFTNTEAFF
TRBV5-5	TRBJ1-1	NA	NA	TGTGCCAGCAACCTGGCGGACGGGAACACTGAAGCTTTCTTT	CASNLADGNTEAFF
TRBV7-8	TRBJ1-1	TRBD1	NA	TGTGCCAGCAGGCTGGCCCGGGACAGGGCGCTAGGGGACACTGAAGCTTTCTTT	CASRLARDRALGDTEAFF
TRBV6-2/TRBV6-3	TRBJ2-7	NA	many	TGTGCCAGCAGTTACTCATTAGGTTACGAGCAGTACTTC	CASSYSLGYEQYF
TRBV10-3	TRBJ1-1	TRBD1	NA	TGTGCCATCGGGACAGGGGAAGGGGGCACTGAAGCTTTCTTT	CAIGTGEGGTEAFF
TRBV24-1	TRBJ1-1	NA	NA	TGTGCCACCAGTGATAGGTCGAGGGGGTTCACTGAAGCTTTCTTT	CATSDRSRGFTEAFF
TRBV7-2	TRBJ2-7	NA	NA	TGTGCCAGCAGCTTAGCGTTCAACGAGCAGTACTTC	CASSLAFNEQYF
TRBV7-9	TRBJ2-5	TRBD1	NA	TGTGCCAGCAGCGGGTGGTTTCGGACAGGGGATCGAGAGACCCAGTACTTC	CASSGWFRTGDRETQYF
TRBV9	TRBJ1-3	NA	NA	TGTGCCAGCAGCTCCCGGGACACCCGACTAAACACCATATATTTT	CASSSRDTRLNTIYF
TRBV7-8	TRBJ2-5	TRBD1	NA	TGTGCCAGCAGCTTAGGGGTTGCCAGGGGGTCGGAGACCCAGTACTTC	CASSLGVARGSETQYF
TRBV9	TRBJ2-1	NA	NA	TGTGCCAGCAGCGTAGCTGACGGGAGCTACAATGAGCAGTTCTTC	CASSVADGSYNEQFF
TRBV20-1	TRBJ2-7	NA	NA	TGCAGTGCTAGAGACCCTGACTCCTACGAGCAGTACTTC	CSARDPDSYEQYF
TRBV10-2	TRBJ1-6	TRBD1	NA	TGCGCCAGCAGTGACCAGGGGGGATCACCCCTCCACTTT	CASSDQGGSPLHF
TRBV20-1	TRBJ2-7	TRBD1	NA	TGCAGTGCTAGAGATTCAGGCAGGGGGACAGCTTCCTACGAGCAGTACTTC	CSARDSGRGTASYEQYF
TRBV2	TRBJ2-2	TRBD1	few	TGTGCCAGCAGTGGGACAGGGACCAACACCGGGGAGCTGTTTTTT	CASSGTGTNTGELFF
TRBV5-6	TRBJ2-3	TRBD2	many	TGTGCCAGCAGCTTGGCGGGGGGGCTCCCAGATACGCAGTATTTT	CASSLAGGLPDTQYF
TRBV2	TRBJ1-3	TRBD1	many	TGTGCCAGCAGGGGGGACAGTATTTCTGGAAACACCATATATTTT	CASRGDSISGNTIYF
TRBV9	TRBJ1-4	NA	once	TGTGCCAGCAGCCCTGGGGACAATCACCGCCGGGGGAACGAAAAACTGTTTTTT	CASSPGDNHRRGNEKLFF
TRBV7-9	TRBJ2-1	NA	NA	TGTACCAGCACCCGATCGGAAGTAAATGGGCAGTTCTTC	CTSTRSEVNGQFF
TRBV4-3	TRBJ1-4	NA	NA	TGCGCCAGCAGCGCCCGGGACATCCGGGAAAAACTGTTTTTT	CASSARDIREKLFF
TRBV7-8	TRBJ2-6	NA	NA	TGTGCCAGCAGTACCGGCGGCGGTGGGGCCAACGTCCTGACTTTC	CASSTGGGGANVLTF
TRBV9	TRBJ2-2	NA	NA	TGTGCCAGCAGCGTACCAGCCGAGGAGCTGTTTTTT	CASSVPAEELFF